This TCR beta chain appears in the sequencing data of a study of blood T cells in healthy people across ages. Study context: About one barcoded beta molecule per two T cells was captured by template switching.

Germline V gene sequence: CDR1 ENHRY, CDR2 SYGVKD. This CDR3 is built from 15 residues. V lost 10 bases to trimming and J lost 4 bases; unmatched junction nucleotides: 13. Using a J-beta primer mix together with a sample-barcoded 5' primer, a second PCR was run for about 6 to 12 cycles. TCRdb redid the calling of the 5' RACE reads with MiXCR, one entry per CDR3 protein. The sample holds 800,000 to 950,000 distinct CDR3 sequences, about 37% seen once. This clonotype appeared a few times. The genes are TRBV10-3 and TRBJ2-7; 10 nucleotides align to TRBD2. Material for sequencing was blood. This sequence was found in a man between 18 and 29 years old in good health. CDR3 nucleotides: TGTGCCACGCAAAGAGGGCTAGCGGGGGAATACGAGCAGTACTTC. Its protein is CATQRGLAGEYEQYF.